A single T cell receptor beta chain is shown here with its context. Its antigen is unknown. TCR cDNA was made by 5'RACE template switching, adding a universal primer site and UMIs. MiXCR, run by TCRdb on the 5' RACE reads, gives a single entry per CDR3 protein. The table records a few hundred thousand distinct CDR3 sequences, 18% of them present only once. The CDR3 totals 14 residues. The V end lost 6 bases, the J end lost 7 bases, and 16 bases lay between the germline ends. This sample was taken from a study of T cells after yellow fever vaccination. Findings and limits, study-wide: Primary-vaccination clones mostly resurfaced post-booster (more than 95% CD4, roughly 90% CD8). Clonotypes appearing in both CD4 and CD8 compartments existed, and their share was small. Weaker overall, the secondary response nonetheless peaked faster (day 5 versus 15).

The specimen was PBMCs, collected before the yellow fever booster vaccination. The receptor comes from a man aged 18-30 years who received the YFV17D yellow fever vaccine. The chain carries TRBV12-3 or TRBV12-4 and TRBJ1-5; D remains ambiguous. The CDR3 region has the DNA TGTGCCAGCAGCCTGGACCCATCCATACAGCCCCAGCATTTT. It is translated as CASSLDPSIQPQHF.